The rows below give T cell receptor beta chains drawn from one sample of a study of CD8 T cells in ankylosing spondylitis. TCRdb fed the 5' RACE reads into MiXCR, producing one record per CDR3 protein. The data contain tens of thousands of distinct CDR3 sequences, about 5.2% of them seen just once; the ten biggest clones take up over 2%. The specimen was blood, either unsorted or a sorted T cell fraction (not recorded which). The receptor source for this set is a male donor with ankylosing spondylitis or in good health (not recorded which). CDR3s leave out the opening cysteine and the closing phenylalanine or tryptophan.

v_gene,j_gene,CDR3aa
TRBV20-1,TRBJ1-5,SARDAGPNSNQPQH
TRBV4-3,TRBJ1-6,ASSQESLDTNSPLH
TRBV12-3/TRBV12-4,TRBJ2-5,ASSFPGAQETQY
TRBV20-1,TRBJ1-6,SARTRQADSPLH
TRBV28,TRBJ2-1,ASSTQRGLDRGSYNEQF
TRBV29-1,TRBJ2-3,SVEPTGATDTQY
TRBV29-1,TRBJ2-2,SVDLAGTGDQFAGELF
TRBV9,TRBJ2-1,ASSVATEGGVQF
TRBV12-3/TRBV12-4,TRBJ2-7,ASSFGGSSSYEQY
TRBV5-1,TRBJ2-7,ASSPDGSSSYEQY
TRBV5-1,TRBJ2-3,ASSLAATRTDTQY
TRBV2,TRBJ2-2,ASGLRTATGELF
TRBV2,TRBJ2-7,ASNSGGILNEQY
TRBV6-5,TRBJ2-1,ASSYSGKFEQF
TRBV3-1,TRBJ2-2,ATCQEIANTGELF
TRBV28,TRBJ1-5,ASSLGVRNQPQH
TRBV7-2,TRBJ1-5,ASSLAYGQPQH
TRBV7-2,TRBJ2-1,ASSPSGQGYNEQF
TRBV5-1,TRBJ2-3,ASSLRPGGGAADTQY
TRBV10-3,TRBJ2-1,AISGSGLAGNNEQF
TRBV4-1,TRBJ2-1,ASSQVLNEQF
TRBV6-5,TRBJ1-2,ASSRDSSGYT
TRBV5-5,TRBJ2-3,ASTKAADTQY
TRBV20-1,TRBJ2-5,SARVLPGETQY
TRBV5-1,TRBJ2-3,ASSSTSDTQY
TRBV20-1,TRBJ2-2,SARPSLTSGELF
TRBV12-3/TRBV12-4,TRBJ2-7,ASNRDRVAEQY
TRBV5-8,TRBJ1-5,ASSSSGQGRSSQPQH
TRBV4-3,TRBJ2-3,ASSLLAGTTDTQY
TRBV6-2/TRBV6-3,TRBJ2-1,ASAYGGAAYNEQF
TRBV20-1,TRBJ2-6,SASRAGVSGANVLT
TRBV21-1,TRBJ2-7,ASSKHGLNEQY
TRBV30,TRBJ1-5,AWSVRGGGAGGNQPQH
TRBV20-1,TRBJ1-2,SARGPGTGGHGYT
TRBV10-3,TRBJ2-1,AISESGGPSSYNEQF